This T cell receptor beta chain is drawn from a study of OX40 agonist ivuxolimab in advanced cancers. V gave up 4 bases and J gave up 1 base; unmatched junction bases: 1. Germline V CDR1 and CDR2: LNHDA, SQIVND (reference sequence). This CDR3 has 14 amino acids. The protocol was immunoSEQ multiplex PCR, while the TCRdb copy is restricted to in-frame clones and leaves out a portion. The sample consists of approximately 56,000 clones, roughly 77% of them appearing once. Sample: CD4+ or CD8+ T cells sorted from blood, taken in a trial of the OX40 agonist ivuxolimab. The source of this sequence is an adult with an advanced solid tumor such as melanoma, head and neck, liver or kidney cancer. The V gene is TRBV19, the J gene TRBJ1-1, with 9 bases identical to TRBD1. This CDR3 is CASSKTGGNTEAFF. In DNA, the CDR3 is TGTGCCAGTAGTAAGACAGGGGGGAACACTGAAGCTTTCTTT.